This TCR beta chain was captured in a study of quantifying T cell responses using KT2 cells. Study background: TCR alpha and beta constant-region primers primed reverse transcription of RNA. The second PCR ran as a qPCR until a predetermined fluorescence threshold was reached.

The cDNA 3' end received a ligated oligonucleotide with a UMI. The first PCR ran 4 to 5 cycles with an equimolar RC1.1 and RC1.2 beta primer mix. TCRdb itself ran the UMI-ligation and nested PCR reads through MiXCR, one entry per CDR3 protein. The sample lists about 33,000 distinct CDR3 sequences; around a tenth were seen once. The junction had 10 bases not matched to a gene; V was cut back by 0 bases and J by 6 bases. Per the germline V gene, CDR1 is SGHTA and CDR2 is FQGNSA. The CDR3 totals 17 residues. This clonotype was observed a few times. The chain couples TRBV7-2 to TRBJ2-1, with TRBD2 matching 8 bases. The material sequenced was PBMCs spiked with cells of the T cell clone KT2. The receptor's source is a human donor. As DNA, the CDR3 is TGTGCCAGCAGCTTAGCATCGGCAGCCGGGGGGGGCAATGAGCAGTTCTTC. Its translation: CASSLASAAGGGNEQFF.